Detailed here is one TCR beta chain. As yet, its antigen is unknown. Given a much more abundant clone one base away, this may be a read error. There are 14 residues in the CDR3. V shed 8 bases and J shed 6 bases, with 17 bases lying between them. Germline values: CDR1 SNHLY, CDR2 FYNNEI. With 550 to 700 ng used per sample, the template was genomic DNA from bulk tumor. During surgery, each primary tumor gave multiple biopsies spaced as far apart as possible. Curative surgical treatment was performed in patients who had newly diagnosed, untreated non-small cell lung cancer. These data belong to a study of immune heterogeneity within non-small cell lung tumors. Study results and limitations: Local tumor mutational burden showed a correlation with local T-cell clonality that was moderate but significant (R roughly 0.35). Site-unique high-frequency clones occurred alongside identical dominant CDR3 beta clonotypes that recurred across tumor sites within a patient.

Multiplex PCR amplified the TCR beta CDR3 region. Its first round ran for roughly 10 cycles with 32 V and 13 J primers. TCRdb re-derived calls from the multiplex PCR reads in MiXCR, one entry per CDR3 protein. The sample consists of fewer than 15,000 distinct CDR3 sequences, about 30% of them appearing once. Sample: lung tumor tissue. The V and J genes are TRBV2 and TRBJ1-5, with D possibly TRBD1 on 6 matching bases. This TCR came from a man aged 40-55 years with non-small cell lung cancer. The CDR3 DNA reads TGTGCCAGCCAAGGTGTGGGGGACACTCAGCCCCAGCATTTT. Its protein product is CASQGVGDTQPQHF.